The clone carrying this TCR beta chain was recorded a few times. V lost 2 bases, J lost 1 base, and 9 bases lay in between. Germline values: CDR1 LGHDT, CDR2 YNNKEL (reference sequence). The CDR3 runs 16 residues. The data stem from a study of blood T cells in healthy people across ages. With a J-beta primer mix and a sample-barcoded 5' primer, a second PCR ran about 6 to 11 cycles. In TCRdb, the 5' RACE reads were re-called with MiXCR into one record per CDR3 protein. The table records almost 1 million distinct CDR3 sequences, about 51% of them present only once. Sequencing was performed on blood. The chain is built from TRBV3-1 and TRBJ2-6; D gene ambiguous. The source of this sequence is a woman aged 60 to 75 in good health. In DNA, the CDR3 is TGTGCCAGCAGCCAACGACCAGGATCTGGGGCCAACGTCCTGACTTTC. This codes for CASSQRPGSGANVLTF.